This record concerns one T cell receptor beta chain sequence. This CDR3 has 13 amino acids. The germline V gene has CDR1 GTSNPN and CDR2 SVGIG (reference sequence). Trimming took off 2 bases at V and 4 bases at J, with 11 bases between the two ends. Treatment in this sample: 19 received Ad26.COV2.S at low or high dose, single or two shots; about 5 received placebo; per-sample allocation not given. Material that was analyzed had been drawn on day 63 after the first vaccine or placebo injection. The data were obtained in a study of Ad26.COV2.S vaccination and SARS-CoV-2 variants. Sequencing was performed with immunoSEQ multiplex PCR; in TCRdb, only in-frame clones are kept and a portion is missing. The sample includes more than 400,000 clones, about nine tenths seen only once; the top ten take approximately 1.7%.

The TCR was taken from a person between 18 and 60 years old who received the Ad26.COV2.S COVID-19 vaccine or a placebo. The sample here was peripheral blood, taken in a trial of Ad26.COV2.S vaccine versus placebo. The chain couples TRBV30 to TRBJ1-2; TRBD1 is a possible D gene (6 bases). Here the CDR3 reads CAWSSRGSYGYTF. The CDR3 coding sequence is TGTGCCTGGAGTTCCAGGGGTAGCTATGGCTACACCTTC.